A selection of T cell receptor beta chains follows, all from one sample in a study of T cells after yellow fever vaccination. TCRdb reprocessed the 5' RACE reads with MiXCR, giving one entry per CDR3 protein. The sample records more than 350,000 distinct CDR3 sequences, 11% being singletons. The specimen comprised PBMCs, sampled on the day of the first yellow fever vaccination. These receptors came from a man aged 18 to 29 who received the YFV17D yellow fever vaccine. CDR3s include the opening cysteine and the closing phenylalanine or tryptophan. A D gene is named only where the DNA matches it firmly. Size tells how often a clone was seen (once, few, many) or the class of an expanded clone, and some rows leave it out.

CASSLARRKETQYF | TGTGCCAGCAGCTTGGCCCGACGGAAAGAGACCCAGTACTTC | TRBJ2-5 | NA | few | TRBV5-4
CASSLEASGLNEQFF | TGTGCCAGCAGTTTGGAGGCGAGCGGACTAAATGAGCAGTTCTTC | TRBJ2-1 | NA | NA | TRBV12-3/TRBV12-4
CASSEWKGASYNEQFF | TGTGCCAGCAGTGAATGGAAGGGGGCCTCCTACAATGAGCAGTTCTTC | TRBJ2-1 | TRBD1 | few | TRBV6-1
CASSKRGNEQFF | TGTGCCAGCAGCAAAAGGGGGAATGAGCAGTTCTTC | TRBJ2-1 | NA | few | TRBV7-3
CASSFTTRGYYNEQFF | TGTGCCAGCAGTTTCACGACGCGGGGGTACTACAATGAGCAGTTCTTC | TRBJ2-1 | TRBD2 | few | TRBV6-5
CSARDYRDPYEQYF | TGCAGTGCTAGAGATTACAGGGACCCCTACGAGCAGTACTTC | TRBJ2-7 | NA | NA | TRBV20-1
CASWGLAAPGELFF | TGTGCCAGCTGGGGACTAGCGGCCCCCGGGGAGCTGTTTTTT | TRBJ2-2 | TRBD2 | NA | TRBV27
CASSPVQTGDTEAFF | TGTGCCAGCTCACCCGTGCAAACAGGGGACACTGAAGCTTTCTTT | TRBJ1-1 | TRBD1 | NA | TRBV18
CASSQTGKYEKLFF | TGCGCCAGCAGCCAGACAGGGAAATATGAAAAACTGTTTTTT | TRBJ1-4 | TRBD1 | NA | TRBV4-3
CASSNDGNTEAFF | TGTGCCAGCAGCAACGATGGAAACACTGAAGCTTTCTTT | TRBJ1-1 | NA | few | TRBV5-6
CASSEAGKAEAFF | TGTGCCAGCAGTGAAGCAGGGAAAGCTGAAGCTTTCTTT | TRBJ1-1 | NA | NA | TRBV2
CASSTGGAGGELFF | TGTGCCAGCAGCACAGGGGGCGCGGGCGGGGAGCTGTTTTTT | TRBJ2-2 | TRBD1 | NA | TRBV2
CASSLIPGKNSPLHF | TGCGCCAGCAGCTTGATCCCAGGGAAGAATTCACCCCTCCACTTT | TRBJ1-6 | NA | few | TRBV5-1
CSAPDRLDYGYTF | TGCAGTGCGCCGGACAGGCTGGACTATGGCTACACCTTC | TRBJ1-2 | TRBD1 | few | TRBV20-1
CASSLDRGLDTQYF | TGTGCCAGCAGTCTTGACAGGGGTTTGGATACGCAGTATTTT | TRBJ2-3 | TRBD1 | NA | TRBV3-1
CASSPSGLAGLPETQYF | TGTGCCAGCAGCCCCTCGGGACTAGCAGGTCTTCCAGAGACCCAGTACTTC | TRBJ2-5 | TRBD2 | NA | TRBV7-2
CASSPVHSDTEAFF | TGTGCCAGCTCACCTGTACATTCAGACACTGAAGCTTTCTTT | TRBJ1-1 | NA | few | TRBV18
CASSYGTASYSGANVLTF | TGTGCCAGCAGTTACGGAACAGCCTCCTACTCTGGGGCCAACGTCCTGACTTTC | TRBJ2-6 | NA | few | TRBV6-5
CAITSDREQPQHF | TGTGCCATCACCTCGGACAGGGAACAGCCCCAGCATTTT | TRBJ1-5 | TRBD1 | few | TRBV10-3
CAISDPYTGDQNYGYTF | TGTGCCATCAGTGACCCTTATACAGGAGATCAAAACTATGGCTACACCTTC | TRBJ1-2 | NA | few | TRBV10-3
CASRRQGANTGELFF | TGTGCCAGCAGACGCCAGGGGGCGAACACCGGGGAGCTGTTTTTT | TRBJ2-2 | TRBD1 | few | TRBV6-1
CASSLGWDTEAFF | TGTGCCAGCAGCTTAGGTTGGGACACTGAAGCTTTCTTT | TRBJ1-1 | NA | few | TRBV7-6
CASSVADFLLGDTQYF | TGTGCCAGCAGCGTGGCCGACTTTCTCCTCGGGGATACGCAGTATTTT | TRBJ2-3 | NA | few | TRBV9
CASSLAGLRNTEAFF | TGCGCCAGCAGCTTGGCCGGCCTGAGGAACACTGAAGCTTTCTTT | TRBJ1-1 | NA | few | TRBV5-1
CASSDSGTFNYGYTF | TGTGCCAGCAGCGATTCCGGGACATTCAACTATGGCTACACCTTC | TRBJ1-2 | NA | few | TRBV5-4
CSAPDRGFNYGYTF | TGCAGTGCTCCCGACAGGGGGTTTAACTATGGCTACACCTTC | TRBJ1-2 | TRBD1 | NA | TRBV20-1
CASSWVESGANVLTF | TGTGCCAGCAGTTGGGTAGAGTCCGGGGCCAACGTCCTGACTTTC | TRBJ2-6 | NA | NA | TRBV6-2/TRBV6-3
CASREPLRNYGYTF | TGCGCCAGTCGAGAGCCATTAAGGAACTATGGCTACACCTTC | TRBJ1-2 | NA | NA | TRBV5-1